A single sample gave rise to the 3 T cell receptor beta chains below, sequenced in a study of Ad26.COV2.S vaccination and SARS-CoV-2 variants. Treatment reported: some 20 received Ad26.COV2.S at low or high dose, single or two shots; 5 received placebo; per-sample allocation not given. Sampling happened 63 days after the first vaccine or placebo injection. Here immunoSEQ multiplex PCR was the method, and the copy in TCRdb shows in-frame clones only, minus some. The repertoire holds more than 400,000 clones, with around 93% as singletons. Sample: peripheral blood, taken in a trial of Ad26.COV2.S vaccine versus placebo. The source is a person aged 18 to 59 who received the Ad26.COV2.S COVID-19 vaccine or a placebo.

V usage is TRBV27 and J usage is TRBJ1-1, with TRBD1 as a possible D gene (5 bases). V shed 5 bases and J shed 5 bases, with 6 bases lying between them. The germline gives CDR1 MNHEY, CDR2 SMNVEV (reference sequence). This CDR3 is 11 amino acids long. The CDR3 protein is CASSGTTEAFF. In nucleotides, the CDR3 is TGTGCCAGCAGTGGGACTACTGAAGCTTTCTTT.

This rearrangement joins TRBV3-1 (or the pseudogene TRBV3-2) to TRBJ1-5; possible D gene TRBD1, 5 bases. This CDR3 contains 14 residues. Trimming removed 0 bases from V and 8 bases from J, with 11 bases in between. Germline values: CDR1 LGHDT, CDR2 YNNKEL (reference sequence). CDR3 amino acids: CASSQDRGTEPQHF. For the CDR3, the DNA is TGTGCCAGCAGCCAAGATCGTGGGACGGAGCCCCAGCATTTT.

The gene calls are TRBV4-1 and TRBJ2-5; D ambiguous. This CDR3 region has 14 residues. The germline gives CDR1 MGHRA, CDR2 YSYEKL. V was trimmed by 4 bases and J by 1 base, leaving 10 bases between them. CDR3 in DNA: TGCGCCAGCAGCCGCGCGGTCCTCCAAGAGACCCAGTACTTC. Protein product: CASSRAVLQETQYF.